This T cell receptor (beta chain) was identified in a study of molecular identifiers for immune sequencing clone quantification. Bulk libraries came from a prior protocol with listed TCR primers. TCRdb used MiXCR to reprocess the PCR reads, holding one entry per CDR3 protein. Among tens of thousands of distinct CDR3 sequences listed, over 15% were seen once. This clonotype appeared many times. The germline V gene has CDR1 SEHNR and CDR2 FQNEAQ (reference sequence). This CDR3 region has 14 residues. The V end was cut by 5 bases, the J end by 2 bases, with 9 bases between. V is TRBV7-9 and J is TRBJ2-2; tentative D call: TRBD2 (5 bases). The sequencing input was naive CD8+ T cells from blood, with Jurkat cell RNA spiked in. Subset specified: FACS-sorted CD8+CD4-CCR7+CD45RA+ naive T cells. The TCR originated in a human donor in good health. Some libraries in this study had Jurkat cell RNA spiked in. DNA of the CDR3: TGTGCCAGCAGCCCGGGGATTAACACCGGGGAGCTGTTTTTT. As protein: CASSPGINTGELFF.